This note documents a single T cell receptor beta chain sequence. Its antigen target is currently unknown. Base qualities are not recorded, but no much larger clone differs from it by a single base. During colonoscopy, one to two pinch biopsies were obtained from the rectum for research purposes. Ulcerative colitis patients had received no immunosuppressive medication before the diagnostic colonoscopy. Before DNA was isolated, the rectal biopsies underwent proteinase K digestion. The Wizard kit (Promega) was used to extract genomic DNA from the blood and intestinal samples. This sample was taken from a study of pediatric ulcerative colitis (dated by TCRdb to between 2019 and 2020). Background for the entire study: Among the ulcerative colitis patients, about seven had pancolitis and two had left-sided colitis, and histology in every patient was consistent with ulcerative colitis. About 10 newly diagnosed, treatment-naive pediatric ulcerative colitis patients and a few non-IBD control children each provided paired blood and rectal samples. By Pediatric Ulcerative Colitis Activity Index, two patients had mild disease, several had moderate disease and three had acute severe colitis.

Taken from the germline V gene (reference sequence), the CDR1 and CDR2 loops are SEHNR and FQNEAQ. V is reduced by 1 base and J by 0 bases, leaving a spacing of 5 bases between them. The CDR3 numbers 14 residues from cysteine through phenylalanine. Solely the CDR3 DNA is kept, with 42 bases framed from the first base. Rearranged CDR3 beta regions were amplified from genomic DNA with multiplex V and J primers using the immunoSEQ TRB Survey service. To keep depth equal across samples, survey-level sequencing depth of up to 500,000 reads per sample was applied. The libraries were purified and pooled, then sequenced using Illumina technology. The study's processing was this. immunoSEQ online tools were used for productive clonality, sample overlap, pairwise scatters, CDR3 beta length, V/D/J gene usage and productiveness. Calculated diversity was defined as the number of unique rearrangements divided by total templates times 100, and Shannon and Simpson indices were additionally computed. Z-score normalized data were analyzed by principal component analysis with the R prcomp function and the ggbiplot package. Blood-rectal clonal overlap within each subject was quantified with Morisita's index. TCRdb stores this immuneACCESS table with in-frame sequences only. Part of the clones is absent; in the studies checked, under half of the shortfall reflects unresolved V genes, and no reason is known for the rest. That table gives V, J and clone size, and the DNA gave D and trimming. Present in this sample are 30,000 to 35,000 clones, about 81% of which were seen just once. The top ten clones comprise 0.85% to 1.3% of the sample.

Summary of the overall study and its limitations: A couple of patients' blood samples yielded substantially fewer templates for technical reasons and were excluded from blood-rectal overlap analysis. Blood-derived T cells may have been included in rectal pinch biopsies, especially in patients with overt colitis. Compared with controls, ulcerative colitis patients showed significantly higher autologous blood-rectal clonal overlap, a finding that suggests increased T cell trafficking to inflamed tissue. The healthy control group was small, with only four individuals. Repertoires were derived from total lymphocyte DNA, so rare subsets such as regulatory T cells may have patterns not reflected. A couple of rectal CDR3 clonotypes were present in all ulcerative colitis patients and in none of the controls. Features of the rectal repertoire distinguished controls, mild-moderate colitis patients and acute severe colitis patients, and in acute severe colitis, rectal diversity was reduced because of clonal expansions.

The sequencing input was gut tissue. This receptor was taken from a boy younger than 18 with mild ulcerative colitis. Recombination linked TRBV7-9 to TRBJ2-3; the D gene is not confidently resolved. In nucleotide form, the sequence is TGTGCCAGCAGCTTAGGTACTAGCACAGATACGCAGTATTTT. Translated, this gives CASSLGTSTDTQYF. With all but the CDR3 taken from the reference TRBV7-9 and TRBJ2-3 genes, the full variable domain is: DTGVSQNPRHKITKRGQNVTFRCDPISEHNRLYWYRQTLGQGPEFLTYFQNEAQLEKSRLLSDRFSAERPKGSFSTLEIQRTEQGDSAMYLCASSLGTSTDTQYFGPGTRLTVL.